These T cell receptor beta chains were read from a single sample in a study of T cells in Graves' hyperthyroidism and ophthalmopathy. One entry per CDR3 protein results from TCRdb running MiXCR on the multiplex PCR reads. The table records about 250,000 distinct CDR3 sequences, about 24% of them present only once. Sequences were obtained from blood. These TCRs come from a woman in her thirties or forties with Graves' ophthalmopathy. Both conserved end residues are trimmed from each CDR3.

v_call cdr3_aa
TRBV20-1 SARDMTSGNIEQY
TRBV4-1 ASSQVPDLNTEAF
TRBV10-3 ATSSQGAPNYGYT
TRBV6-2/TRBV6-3 ASSPIRGWGYGYT
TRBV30 AWRDQGTEAF
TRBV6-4 ASSYQRQGRGMNTEAF
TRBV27 ASSSQQDPYSNQPQH
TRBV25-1 ASGSEQY
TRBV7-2 ASSFSGNGVSSYEQY
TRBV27 ASAPGRSYEQY
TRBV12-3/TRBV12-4 ASSPGIGGTQPQP
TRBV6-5 ASSFDRGADYGYT
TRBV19 ASSRESNTGELF
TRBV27 ASTPRWQLGNQPQH
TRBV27 ASKGQGNYEQY
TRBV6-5 ASKGQGGTGELF
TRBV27 ASSLEGILTDTQY
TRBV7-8 ASSPGARTQY
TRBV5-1 ASSLVGGFYEQY
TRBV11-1 ASSLFAGQGYEQY
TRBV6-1 ASRPGLANTGELF
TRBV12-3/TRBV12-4 ASSFQGFEETQY
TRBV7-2 ASSIKTRRGETQY
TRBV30 AWSVGTENSPLH
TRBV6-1 ASSEVRQSYEQY
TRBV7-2 ASSLDRVAQPQH
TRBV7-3 ASSLMGEAGTQY
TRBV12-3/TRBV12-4 ASSSPGGDYGYT
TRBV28 ASRGVNRAGSYEQY
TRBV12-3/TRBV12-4 ASSSRDRNSPLH
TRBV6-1 ASSQGGLGAF
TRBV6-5 ASSSGTAGYNEQF
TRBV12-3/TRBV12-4 ASSTLTGNTIY
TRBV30 AWSPSGRHPAIAKNIQY
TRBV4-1 ASSQVLGGSYEQY
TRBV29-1 SVRDSTIGYT
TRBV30 AWSTGSDSGNTIY
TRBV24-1 ATSDRDRDSRGYT
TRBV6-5 ASSYSGTDGYT
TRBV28 ASSLEGASYEQY
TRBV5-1 ASSLEGASGNTIY
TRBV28 ASSPHSGIQTQY
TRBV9 ASSGSGYWTSGTGELF
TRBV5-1 ASSPAPYRVPIEGYT
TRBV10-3 AIRTLRIQVVYEQY
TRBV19 ASSIGGNNEQF
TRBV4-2 ASSPGLDTSNQPQH
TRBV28 ASSLYIGAYEQY
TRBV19 ASTSHRGPYNEQF
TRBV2 ASSSGTGTDQPQH
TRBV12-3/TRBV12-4 ASSTGFNTEAF
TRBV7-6 ASSLAGGGNQPQH
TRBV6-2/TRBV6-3 ASRKAVPNTGELF
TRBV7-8 ASSPGGGISTDTQY
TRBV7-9 ASSLKGSGVVETQY